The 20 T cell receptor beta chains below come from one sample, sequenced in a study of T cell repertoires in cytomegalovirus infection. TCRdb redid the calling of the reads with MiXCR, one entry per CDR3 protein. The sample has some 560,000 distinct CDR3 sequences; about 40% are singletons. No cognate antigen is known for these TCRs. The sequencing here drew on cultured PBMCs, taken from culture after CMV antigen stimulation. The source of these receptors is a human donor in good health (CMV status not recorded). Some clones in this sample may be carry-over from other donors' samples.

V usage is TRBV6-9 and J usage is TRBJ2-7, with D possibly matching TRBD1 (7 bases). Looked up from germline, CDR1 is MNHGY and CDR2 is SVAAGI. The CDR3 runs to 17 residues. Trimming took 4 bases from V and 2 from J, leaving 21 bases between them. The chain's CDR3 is CASSWKGGQVATYEQYF. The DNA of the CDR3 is TGTGCCAGCAGTTGGAAGGGAGGACAGGTAGCGACCTACGAGCAGTACTTC.

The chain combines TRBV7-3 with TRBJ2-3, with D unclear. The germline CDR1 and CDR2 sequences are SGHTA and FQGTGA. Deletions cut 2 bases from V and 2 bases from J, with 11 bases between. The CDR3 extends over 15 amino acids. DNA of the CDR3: TGTGCCAGCAGCTTAGTAGGGTCCCCCACAGATACGCAGTATTTT. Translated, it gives CASSLVGSPTDTQYF.

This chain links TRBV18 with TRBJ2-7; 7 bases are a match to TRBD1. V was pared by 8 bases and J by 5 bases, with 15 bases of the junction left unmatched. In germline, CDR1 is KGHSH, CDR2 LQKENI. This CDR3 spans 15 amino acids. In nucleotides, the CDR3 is TGTGCCAGCCATCGGGAAGGTACAGGGGCCGACGAGCAGTACTTC. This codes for CASHREGTGADEQYF.

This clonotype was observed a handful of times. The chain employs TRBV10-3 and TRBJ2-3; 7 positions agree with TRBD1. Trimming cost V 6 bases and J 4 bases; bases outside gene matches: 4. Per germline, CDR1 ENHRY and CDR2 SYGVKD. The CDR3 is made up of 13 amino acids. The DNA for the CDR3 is TGTGCCATCAGCCGACAGGGCGCAGATACGCAGTATTTT. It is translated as CAISRQGADTQYF.

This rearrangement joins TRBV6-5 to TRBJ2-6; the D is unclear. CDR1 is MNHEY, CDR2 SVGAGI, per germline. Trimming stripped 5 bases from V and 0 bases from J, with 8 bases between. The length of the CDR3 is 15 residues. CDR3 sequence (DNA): TGTGCCAGCAGTAAAAAGATCTCTGGGGCCAACGTCCTGACTTTC. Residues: CASSKKISGANVLTF.

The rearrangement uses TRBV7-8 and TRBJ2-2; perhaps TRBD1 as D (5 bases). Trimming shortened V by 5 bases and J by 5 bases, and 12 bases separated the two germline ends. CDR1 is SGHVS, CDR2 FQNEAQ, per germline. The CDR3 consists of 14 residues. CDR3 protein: CASSPLPGTGELFF. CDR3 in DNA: TGTGCCAGCAGCCCCCTACCAGGGACCGGGGAGCTGTTTTTT.

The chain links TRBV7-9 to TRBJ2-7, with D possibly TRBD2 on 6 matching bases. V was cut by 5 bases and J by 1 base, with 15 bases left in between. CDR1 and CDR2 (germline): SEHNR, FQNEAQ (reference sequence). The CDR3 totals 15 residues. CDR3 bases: TGTGCCAGCAGCCCCAAGGGAGGCCCTTCCTACGAGCAGTACTTC. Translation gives CASSPKGGPSYEQYF.

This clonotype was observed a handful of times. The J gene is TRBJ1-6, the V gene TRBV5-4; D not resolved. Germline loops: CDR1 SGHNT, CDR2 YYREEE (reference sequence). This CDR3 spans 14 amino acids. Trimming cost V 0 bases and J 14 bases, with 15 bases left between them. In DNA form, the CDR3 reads TGTGCCAGCAGCTTGGATTCAGGCCATCGGGCCCTCCACTTT. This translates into CASSLDSGHRALHF.

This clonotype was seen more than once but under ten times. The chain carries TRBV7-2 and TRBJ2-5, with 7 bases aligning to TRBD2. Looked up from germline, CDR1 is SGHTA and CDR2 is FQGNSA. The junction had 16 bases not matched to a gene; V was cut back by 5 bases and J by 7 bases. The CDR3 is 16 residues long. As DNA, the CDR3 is TGTGCCAGCAGCCCACCGTCGGGAGGAGCTAGGGGGACCCAGTACTTC. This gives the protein CASSPPSGGARGTQYF.

For the CDR3, the DNA is TGCGCCAGCACCTTAGGGCCGGACGCAGGTACGCAGTATTTT. As protein: CASTLGPDAGTQYF. This chain uses TRBV5-1 with TRBJ2-3; D is undetermined. The germline V gene has CDR1 SGHRS and CDR2 YFSETQ. The CDR3 is made up of 14 amino acids. Trimming took 6 bases from V and 8 from J, leaving 19 bases between them.

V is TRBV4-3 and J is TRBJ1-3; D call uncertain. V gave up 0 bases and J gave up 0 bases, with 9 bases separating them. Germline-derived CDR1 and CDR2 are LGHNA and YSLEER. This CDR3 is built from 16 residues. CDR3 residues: CASSQDLRGSGNTIYF. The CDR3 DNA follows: TGCGCCAGCAGCCAAGATCTCCGGGGCTCTGGAAACACCATATATTTT.

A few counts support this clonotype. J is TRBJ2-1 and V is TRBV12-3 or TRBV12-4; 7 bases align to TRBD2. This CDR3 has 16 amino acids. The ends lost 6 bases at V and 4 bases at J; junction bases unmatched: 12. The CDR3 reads CASSPNNGGNYNEQFF. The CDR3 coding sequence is TGTGCCAGCAGCCCTAACAACGGGGGGAATTACAATGAGCAGTTCTTC.

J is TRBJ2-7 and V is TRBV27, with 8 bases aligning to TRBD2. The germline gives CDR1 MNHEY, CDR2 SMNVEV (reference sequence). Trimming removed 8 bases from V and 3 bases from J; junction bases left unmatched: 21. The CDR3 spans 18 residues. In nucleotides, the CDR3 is TGTGCCAGCTCAACTTTACAGGTAGCGGGAACTCCCGTCTACGAGCAGTACTTC. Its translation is CASSTLQVAGTPVYEQYF.

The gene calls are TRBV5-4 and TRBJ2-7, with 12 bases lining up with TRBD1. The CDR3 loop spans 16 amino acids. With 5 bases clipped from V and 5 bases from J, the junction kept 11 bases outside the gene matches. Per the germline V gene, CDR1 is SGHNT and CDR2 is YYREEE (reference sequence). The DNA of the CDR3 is TGTGCCAGCAGACCGGGGACAGGGGGCCTCGGGGACGAGCAGTACTTC. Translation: CASRPGTGGLGDEQYF.

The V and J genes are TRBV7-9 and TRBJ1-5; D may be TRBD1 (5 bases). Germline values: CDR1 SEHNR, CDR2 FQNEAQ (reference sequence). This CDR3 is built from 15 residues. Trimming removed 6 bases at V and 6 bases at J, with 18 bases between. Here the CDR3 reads CASSTGRDGGQPQHF. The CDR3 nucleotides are TGTGCCAGCAGTACCGGCCGGGACGGGGGTCAGCCCCAGCATTTT. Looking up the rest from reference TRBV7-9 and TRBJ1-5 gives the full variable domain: DTGVSQNPRHKITKRGQNVTFRCDPISEHNRLYWYRQTLGQGPEFLTYFQNEAQLEKSRLLSDRFSAERPKGSFSTLEIQRTEQGDSAMYLCASSTGRDGGQPQHFGDGTRLSIL.

This CDR3 is CSARTSGRAGTDTQYF. CDR3 coding DNA: TGCAGTGCGAGGACTAGCGGGAGGGCGGGCACAGATACGCAGTATTTT. This chain connects TRBV20-1 to TRBJ2-3; 15 nucleotides line up with TRBD2. Germline V gene sequence: CDR1 DFQATT, CDR2 SNEGSKA (reference sequence). This CDR3 contains 16 residues. The junction had 5 bases not matched to a gene; V was cut back by 6 bases and J by 1 base.

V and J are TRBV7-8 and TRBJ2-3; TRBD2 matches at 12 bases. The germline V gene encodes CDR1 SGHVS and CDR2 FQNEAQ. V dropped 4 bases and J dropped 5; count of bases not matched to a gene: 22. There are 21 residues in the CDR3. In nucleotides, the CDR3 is TGTGCCAGCAGCTCCCAATGGGGGGTGGCTAGCGGGAGGGCTCTAAGAGATACGCAGTATTTT. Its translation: CASSSQWGVASGRALRDTQYF.

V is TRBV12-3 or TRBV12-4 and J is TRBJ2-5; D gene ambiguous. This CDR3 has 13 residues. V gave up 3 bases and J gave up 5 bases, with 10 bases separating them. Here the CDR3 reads CASSFQQFETQYF. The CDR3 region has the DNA TGTGCCAGCAGTTTCCAGCAATTTGAGACCCAGTACTTC.

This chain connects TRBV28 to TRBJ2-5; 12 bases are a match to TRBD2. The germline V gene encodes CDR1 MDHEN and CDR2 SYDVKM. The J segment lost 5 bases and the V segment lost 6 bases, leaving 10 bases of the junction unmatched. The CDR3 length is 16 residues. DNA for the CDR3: TGTGCCAGCAGCACCAGACTAGCGGGGGCCTGGGAGACCCAGTACTTC. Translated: CASSTRLAGAWETQYF.

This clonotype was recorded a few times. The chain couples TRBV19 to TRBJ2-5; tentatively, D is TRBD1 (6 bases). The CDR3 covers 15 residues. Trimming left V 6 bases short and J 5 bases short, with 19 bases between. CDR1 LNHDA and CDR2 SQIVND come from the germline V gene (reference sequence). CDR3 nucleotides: TGTGCCAGTAGCAGACGGACAGACGTCCAGGAGACCCAGTACTTC. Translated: CASSRRTDVQETQYF. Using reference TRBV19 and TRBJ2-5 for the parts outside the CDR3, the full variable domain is DGGITQSPKYLFRKEGQNVTLSCEQNLNHDAMYWYRQDPGQGLRLIYYSQIVNDFQKGDIAEGYSVSREKKESFPLTVTSAQKNPTAFYLCASSRRTDVQETQYFGPGTRLLVL.